The rows below give T cell receptor beta chains drawn from one sample of a study of shared clonotypes between healthy human individuals. Sequenced by immunoSEQ multiplex PCR; TCRdb stores in-frame clones only, minus some. The sample includes 950,000 to 1,200,000 clones, roughly 80% seen only once; the top ten take almost 0.9%. The sequenced sample was memory CD4+ T cells from PBMCs. Every receptor here comes from a man aged 18-30 years in good health. Some clones in this sample may be carry-over from other donors' samples. The CDR3 runs from the conserved cysteine through the conserved F or W. The order of the fields is clone size, D gene, V gene, J gene, CDR3 protein, CDR3 DNA. A D gene is named only where the DNA matches it firmly. The size field is filled for only some rows; it gives once, few, many or a size class.

>-|TRBD2|TRBV7-8|TRBJ2-7
CASSLFLAETSYEQYF
TGTGCCAGCAGCCTATTCCTAGCGGAGACTTCTTACGAGCAGTACTTC
>few|-|TRBV28|TRBJ1-1
CASRAGGGHTEAFF
TGTGCCAGCAGGGCGGGCGGGGGGCATACTGAAGCTTTCTTT
>few|-|TRBV9|TRBJ1-1
CASSVGGSDTEAFF
TGTGCCAGCAGCGTAGGCGGGTCGGACACTGAAGCTTTCTTT
>-|-|TRBV29-1|TRBJ2-5
CSVEVGPAETQYF
TGCAGCGTTGAAGTGGGGCCCGCCGAGACCCAGTACTTC
>-|TRBD1|TRBV6-7|TRBJ1-5
CASSPAGTGTINQPQHF
TGTGCCAGCTCCCCTGCCGGGACAGGGACCATTAATCAGCCCCAGCATTTT
>-|TRBD1|TRBV7-2|TRBJ2-5
CASSPRDRQETQYF
TGTGCCAGCAGCCCTAGGGACAGACAAGAGACCCAGTACTTC
>-|-|TRBV10-3|TRBJ2-2
CAISEVLGKNTGELFF
TGTGCCATCAGTGAAGTGTTGGGGAAGAACACCGGGGAGCTGTTTTTT
>-|-|TRBV10-3|TRBJ2-7
CAISESGRDTYEQYF
TGTGCCATCAGTGAGTCCGGCAGGGACACCTACGAGCAGTACTTC
>-|-|TRBV10-2|TRBJ2-2
CASRPMGATGELFF
TGCGCCAGCAGACCCATGGGCGCGACCGGGGAGCTGTTTTTT
>-|-|TRBV2|TRBJ2-3
CASTISTDTQYF
TGTGCCAGTACGATTAGCACAGATACGCAGTATTTT
>-|TRBD2|TRBV6-5|TRBJ2-7
CASNPAGGSSYEQYF
TGTGCCAGCAACCCAGCGGGAGGGAGCTCCTACGAGCAGTACTTC
>-|-|TRBV5-1|TRBJ2-1
CASSWDYNEQFF
TGCGCCAGCAGCTGGGACTACAATGAGCAGTTCTTC
>-|-|TRBV6-5|TRBJ2-3
CASSLNSALVGDTQYF
TGTGCCAGCAGTTTGAACTCGGCGCTAGTAGGAGATACGCAGTATTTT
>once|-|TRBV15|TRBJ2-1
CATSPRNSEGQFF
TGTGCCACCAGCCCCCGAAATTCTGAGGGGCAGTTCTTC
>-|-|TRBV7-9|TRBJ2-7
CASSSRGPDEQYF
TGTGCCAGCAGCAGTCGGGGTCCCGACGAGCAGTACTTC